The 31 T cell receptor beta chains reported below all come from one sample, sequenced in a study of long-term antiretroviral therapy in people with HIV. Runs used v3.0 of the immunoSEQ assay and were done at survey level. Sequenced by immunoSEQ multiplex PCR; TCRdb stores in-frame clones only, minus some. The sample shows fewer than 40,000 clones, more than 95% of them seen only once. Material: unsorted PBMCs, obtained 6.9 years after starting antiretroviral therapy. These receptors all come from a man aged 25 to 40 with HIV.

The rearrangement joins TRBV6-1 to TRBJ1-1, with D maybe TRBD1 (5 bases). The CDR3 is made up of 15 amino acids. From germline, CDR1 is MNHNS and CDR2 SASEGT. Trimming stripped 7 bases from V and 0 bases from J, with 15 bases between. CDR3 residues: CASTSGSDLNTEAFF. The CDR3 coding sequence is TGTGCCAGCACTTCAGGGTCAGACTTGAACACTGAAGCTTTCTTT.

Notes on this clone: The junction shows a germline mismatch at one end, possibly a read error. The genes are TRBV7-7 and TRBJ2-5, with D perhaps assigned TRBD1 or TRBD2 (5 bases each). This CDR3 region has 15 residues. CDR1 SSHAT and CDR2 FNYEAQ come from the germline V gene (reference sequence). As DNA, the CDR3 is TGTGCTAGCAGCTTATCCGGGACGCTACAAGAGACCCAGTACTTC. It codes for CASSLSGTLQETQYF.

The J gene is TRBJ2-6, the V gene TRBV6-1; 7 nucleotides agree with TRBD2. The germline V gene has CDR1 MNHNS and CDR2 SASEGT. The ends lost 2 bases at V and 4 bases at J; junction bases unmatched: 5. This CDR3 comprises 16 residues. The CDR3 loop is CASSERGGDGANVLTF. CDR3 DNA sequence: TGTGCCAGCAGTGAAAGGGGAGGGGACGGGGCCAACGTCCTGACTTTC.

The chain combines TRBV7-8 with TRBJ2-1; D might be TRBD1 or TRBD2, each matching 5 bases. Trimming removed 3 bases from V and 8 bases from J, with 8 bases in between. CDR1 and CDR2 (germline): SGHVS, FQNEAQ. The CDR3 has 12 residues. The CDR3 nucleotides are TGTGCCAGCAGCTTCCGAGGGGATGAGCAGTTCTTC. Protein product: CASSFRGDEQFF.

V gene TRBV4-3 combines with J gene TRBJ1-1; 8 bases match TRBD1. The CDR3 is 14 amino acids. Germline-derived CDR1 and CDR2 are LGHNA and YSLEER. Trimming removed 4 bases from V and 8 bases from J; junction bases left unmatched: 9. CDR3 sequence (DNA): TGCGCCAGCAGCCGACAGACCGGGACAGGAGAAGCTTTCTTT. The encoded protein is CASSRQTGTGEAFF.

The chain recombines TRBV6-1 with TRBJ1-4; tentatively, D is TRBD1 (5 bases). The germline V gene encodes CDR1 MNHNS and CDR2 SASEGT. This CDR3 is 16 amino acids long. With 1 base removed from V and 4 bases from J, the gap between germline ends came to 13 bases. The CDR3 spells CASSEERDRFNEKLFF. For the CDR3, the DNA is TGTGCCAGCAGTGAAGAGAGGGACCGATTTAATGAAAAACTGTTTTTT.

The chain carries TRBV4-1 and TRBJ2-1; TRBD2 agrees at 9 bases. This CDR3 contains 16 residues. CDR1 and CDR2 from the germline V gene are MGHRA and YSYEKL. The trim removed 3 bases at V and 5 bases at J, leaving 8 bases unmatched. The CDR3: CASSQRGGGAHNEQFF. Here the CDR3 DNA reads TGCGCCAGCAGCCAGAGGGGCGGGGGGGCCCACAATGAGCAGTTCTTC.

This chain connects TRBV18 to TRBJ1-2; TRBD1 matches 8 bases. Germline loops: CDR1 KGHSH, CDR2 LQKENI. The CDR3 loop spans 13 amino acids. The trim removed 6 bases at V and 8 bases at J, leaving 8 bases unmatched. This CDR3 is CASSDQGAGGYTF. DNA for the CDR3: TGTGCCAGCTCCGATCAGGGGGCCGGGGGCTACACCTTC.

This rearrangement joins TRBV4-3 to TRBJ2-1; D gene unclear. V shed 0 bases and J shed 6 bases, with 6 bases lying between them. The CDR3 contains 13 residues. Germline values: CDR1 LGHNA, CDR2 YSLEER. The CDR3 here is CASSQELGNEQFF. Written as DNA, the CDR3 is TGCGCCAGCAGCCAAGAACTCGGCAATGAGCAGTTCTTC.

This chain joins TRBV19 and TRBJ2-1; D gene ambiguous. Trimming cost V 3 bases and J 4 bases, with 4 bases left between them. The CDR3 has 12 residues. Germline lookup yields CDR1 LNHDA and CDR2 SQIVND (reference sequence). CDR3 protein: CASSMRYNEQFF. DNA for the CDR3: TGTGCCAGTAGTATGAGGTACAATGAGCAGTTCTTC.

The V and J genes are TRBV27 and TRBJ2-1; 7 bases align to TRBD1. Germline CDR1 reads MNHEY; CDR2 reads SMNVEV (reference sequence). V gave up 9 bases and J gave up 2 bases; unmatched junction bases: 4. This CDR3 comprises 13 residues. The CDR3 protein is CASGDSPYNEQFF. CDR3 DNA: TGTGCCAGTGGGGACAGTCCCTACAATGAGCAGTTCTTC.

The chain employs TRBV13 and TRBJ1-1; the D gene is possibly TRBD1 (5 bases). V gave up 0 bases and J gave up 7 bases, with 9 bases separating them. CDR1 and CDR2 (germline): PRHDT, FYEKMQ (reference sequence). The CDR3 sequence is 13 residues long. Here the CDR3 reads CASSLGQQDEAFF. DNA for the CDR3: TGTGCCAGCAGCTTAGGACAACAGGATGAAGCTTTCTTT.

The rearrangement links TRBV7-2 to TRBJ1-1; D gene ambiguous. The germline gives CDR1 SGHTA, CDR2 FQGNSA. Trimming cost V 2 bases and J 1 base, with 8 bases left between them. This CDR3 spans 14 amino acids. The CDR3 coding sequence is TGTGCCAGCAGCTTAAGTCCACCGAACACTGAAGCTTTCTTT. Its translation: CASSLSPPNTEAFF. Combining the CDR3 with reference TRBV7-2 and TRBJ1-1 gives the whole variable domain GAGVSQSPSNKVTEKGKDVELRCDPISGHTALYWYRQSLGQGLEFLIYFQGNSAPDKSGLPSDRFSAERTGGSVSTLTIQRTQQEDSAVYLCASSLSPPNTEAFFGQGTRLTVV.

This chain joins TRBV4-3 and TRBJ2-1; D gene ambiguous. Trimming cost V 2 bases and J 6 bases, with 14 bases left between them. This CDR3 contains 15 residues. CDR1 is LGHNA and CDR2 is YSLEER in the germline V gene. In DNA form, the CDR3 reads TGCGCCAGCAGCCAAAATTTCATTAGTAGCAATGAGCAGTTCTTC. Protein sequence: CASSQNFISSNEQFF.

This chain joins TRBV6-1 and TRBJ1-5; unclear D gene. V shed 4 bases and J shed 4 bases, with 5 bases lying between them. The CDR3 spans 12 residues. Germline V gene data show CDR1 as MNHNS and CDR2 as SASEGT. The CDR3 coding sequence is TGTGCCAGCAGTGTGATGAATCAGCCCCAGCATTTT. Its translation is CASSVMNQPQHF.

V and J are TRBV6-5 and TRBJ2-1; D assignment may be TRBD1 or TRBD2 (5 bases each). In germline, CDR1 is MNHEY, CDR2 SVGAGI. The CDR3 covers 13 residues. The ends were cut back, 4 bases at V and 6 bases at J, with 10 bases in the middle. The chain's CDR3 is CASSSIGTNEQFF. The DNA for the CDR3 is TGTGCCAGCAGTTCGATCGGGACCAATGAGCAGTTCTTC.

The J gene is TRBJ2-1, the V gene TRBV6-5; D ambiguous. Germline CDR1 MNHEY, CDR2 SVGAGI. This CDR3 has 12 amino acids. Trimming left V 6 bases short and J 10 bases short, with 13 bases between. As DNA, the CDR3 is TGTGCCAGCAGCCACCCTGTCGGGGAGCAGTTCTTC. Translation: CASSHPVGEQFF.

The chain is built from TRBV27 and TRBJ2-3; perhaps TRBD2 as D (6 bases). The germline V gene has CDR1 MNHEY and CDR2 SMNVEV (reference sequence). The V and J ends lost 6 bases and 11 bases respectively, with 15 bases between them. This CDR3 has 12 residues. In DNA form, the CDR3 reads TGTGCCAGCAGGGGGGTCGGGGGTAAGCAGTATTTT. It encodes CASRGVGGKQYF.

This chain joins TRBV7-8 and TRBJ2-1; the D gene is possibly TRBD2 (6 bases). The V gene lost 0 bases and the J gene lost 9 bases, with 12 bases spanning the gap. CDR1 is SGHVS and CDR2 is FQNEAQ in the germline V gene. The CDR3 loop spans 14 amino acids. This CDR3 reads CASSLAREAGEQFF. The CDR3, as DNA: TGTGCCAGCAGCTTAGCGAGGGAAGCGGGTGAGCAGTTCTTC.

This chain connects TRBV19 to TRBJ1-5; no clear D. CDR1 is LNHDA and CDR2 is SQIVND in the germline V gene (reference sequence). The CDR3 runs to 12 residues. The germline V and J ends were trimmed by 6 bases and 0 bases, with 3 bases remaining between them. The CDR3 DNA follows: TGTGCCAGTAGGGATAGCAATCAGCCCCAGCATTTT. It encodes CASRDSNQPQHF.

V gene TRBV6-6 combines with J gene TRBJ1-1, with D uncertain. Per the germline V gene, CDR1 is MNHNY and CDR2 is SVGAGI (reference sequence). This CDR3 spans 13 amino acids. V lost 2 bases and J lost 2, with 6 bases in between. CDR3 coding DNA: TGTGCCAGCAGTTACCTCATCAACACTGAAGCTTTCTTT. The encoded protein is CASSYLINTEAFF.

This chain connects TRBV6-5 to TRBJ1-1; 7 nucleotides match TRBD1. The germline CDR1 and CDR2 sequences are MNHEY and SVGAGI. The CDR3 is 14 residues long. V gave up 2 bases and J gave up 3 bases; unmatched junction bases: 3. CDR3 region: CASSYNRGDTEAFF. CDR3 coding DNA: TGTGCCAGCAGTTACAACAGGGGCGACACTGAAGCTTTCTTT.

The DNA of the CDR3 is TGCGCCAGCAGCCGCCCCGGGACCAAACACAATGAGCAGTTCTTC. It encodes CASSRPGTKHNEQFF. This sequence joins TRBV4-1 and TRBJ2-1; D might be TRBD1 or TRBD2, each matching 5 bases. This CDR3 has 15 amino acids. Germline CDR1 reads MGHRA; CDR2 reads YSYEKL. With 4 bases removed from V and 5 bases from J, the gap between germline ends came to 15 bases.

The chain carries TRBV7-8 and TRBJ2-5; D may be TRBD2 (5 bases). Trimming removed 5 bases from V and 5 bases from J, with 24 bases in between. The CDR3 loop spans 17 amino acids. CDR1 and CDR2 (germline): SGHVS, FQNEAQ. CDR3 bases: TGTGCCAGCAGCCCCGGATTAGAGCGGATAGCCGGGGAGACCCAGTACTTC. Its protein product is CASSPGLERIAGETQYF.

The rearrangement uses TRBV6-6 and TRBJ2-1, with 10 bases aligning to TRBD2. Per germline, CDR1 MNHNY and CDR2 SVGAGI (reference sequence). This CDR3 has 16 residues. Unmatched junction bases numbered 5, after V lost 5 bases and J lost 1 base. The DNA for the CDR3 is TGTGCCAGCAGTAGCGGACTAGCGGTTTCCTACAATGAGCAGTTCTTC. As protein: CASSSGLAVSYNEQFF.

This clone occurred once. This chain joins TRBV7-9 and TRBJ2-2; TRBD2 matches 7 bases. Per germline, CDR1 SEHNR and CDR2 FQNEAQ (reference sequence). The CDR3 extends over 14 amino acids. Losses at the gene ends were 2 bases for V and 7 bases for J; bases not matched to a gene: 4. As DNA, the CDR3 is TGTGCCAGCAGCTTACTCGCGGGGGACGGGGAGCTGTTTTTT. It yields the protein CASSLLAGDGELFF.

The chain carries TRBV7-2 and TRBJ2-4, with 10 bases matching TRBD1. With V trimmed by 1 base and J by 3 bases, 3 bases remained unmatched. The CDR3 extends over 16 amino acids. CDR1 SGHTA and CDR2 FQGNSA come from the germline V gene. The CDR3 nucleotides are TGTGCCAGCAGCTTAGGGACAGGGGGAGGCAAAAACATTCAGTACTTC. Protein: CASSLGTGGGKNIQYF.

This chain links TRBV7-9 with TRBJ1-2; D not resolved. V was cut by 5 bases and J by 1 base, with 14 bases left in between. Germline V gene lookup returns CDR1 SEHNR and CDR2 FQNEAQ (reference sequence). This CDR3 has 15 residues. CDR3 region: CASSPPGIGNYGYTF. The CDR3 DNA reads TGTGCCAGCAGCCCCCCGGGAATCGGTAACTATGGCTACACCTTC. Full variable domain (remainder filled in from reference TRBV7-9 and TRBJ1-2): DTGVSQNPRHKITKRGQNVTFRCDPISEHNRLYWYRQTLGQGPEFLTYFQNEAQLEKSRLLSDRFSAERPKGSFSTLEIQRTEQGDSAMYLCASSPPGIGNYGYTFGSGTRLTVV.

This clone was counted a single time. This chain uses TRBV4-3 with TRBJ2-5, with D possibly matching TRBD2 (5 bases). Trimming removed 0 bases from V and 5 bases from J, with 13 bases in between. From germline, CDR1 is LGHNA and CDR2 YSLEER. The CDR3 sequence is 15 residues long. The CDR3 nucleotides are TGCGCCAGCAGCCAAGACCCGAATGGGGAGGAGACCCAGTACTTC. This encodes CASSQDPNGEETQYF.

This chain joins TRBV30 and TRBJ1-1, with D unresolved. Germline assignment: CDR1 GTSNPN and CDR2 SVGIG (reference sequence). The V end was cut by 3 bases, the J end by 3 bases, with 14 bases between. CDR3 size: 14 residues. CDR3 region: CAWRPRDRDTEAFF. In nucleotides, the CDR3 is TGTGCCTGGAGGCCGCGGGATAGGGACACTGAAGCTTTCTTT.

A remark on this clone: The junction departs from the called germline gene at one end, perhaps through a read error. This chain's CDR3 is CASSLQLGETQYF. In DNA form, the CDR3 reads TGTGCTAGCAGCTTACAGCTAGGGGAGACCCAGTACTTC. The chain links TRBV7-7 to TRBJ2-5; no reliable D call. This CDR3 spans 13 amino acids. The germline gives CDR1 SSHAT, CDR2 FNYEAQ (reference sequence).